This T cell receptor (beta chain) derives from a study of blood T cell repertoires in COVID-19. TCRdb's table, derived via immunoSEQ multiplex PCR, lists solely in-frame clones and lacks some. The table includes approximately 50,000 clones, 88% detected once. Sequencing was performed on peripheral blood. The receptor's source is a human donor in a cohort sampled during active COVID-19.

The CDR3 protein is CASHQGQGPRPQHF. CDR3 coding DNA: TGTGCCAGCCACCAAGGACAGGGCCCTCGGCCCCAGCATTTT. V and J are TRBV5-8 and TRBJ1-5; 8 positions match TRBD1. This CDR3 comprises 14 residues. CDR1 and CDR2 (germline): SGHTS, YDEGEE. V dropped 7 bases and J dropped 9; count of bases not matched to a gene: 12.